This T cell receptor (beta chain) was found in a study of blood T cell repertoires in COVID-19. Assay used: immunoSEQ multiplex PCR; TCRdb lists only in-frame clones, some missing. Seen here are 90,000 to 100,000 clones, roughly 89% observed once, and the top ten hold about 2%. Germline V CDR1 and CDR2: MNHEY, SMNVEV (reference sequence). V was trimmed by 5 bases and J by 0 bases, leaving 14 bases between them. CDR3 length: 16 residues. The sample taken for sequencing was peripheral blood. V is TRBV27 and J is TRBJ2-1; D ambiguous. The sequence was obtained from a man between 70 and 80 years old with active or convalescent COVID-19. The CDR3, as DNA: TGTGCCAGCAGTCCCCGGGTCACCCTCTCCTACAATGAGCAGTTCTTC. This codes for CASSPRVTLSYNEQFF.